One and the same sample provided the 29 T cell receptor beta chains below, sequenced in a study of molecular identifiers for immune sequencing clone quantification. TCRdb analysed the PCR reads with MiXCR anew, one entry per CDR3 protein. The sample shows some 100,000 distinct CDR3 sequences, roughly 34% of them seen only once. The sample taken for sequencing was naive CD8+ T cells from blood, with Jurkat cell RNA spiked in. Indicated subset: FACS-sorted CD8+CD4-CCR7+CD45RA+ naive T cells. The receptors were gathered from a human donor in good health. Some libraries in this study had Jurkat cell RNA spiked in.

This chain links TRBV7-2 with TRBJ2-7, with D unresolved. Germline V CDR1 and CDR2: SGHTA, FQGNSA. The V end was cut by 6 bases, the J end by 0 bases, with 12 bases between. The CDR3 runs to 14 residues. CDR3 nucleotide sequence: TGTGCCAGCAGTCCCCCCTTAAACTCCTACGAGCAGTACTTC. Translation gives CASSPPLNSYEQYF.

This chain links TRBV6-2 or TRBV6-3 with TRBJ2-6; 7 nucleotides align to TRBD2. CDR1 is MNHEY, CDR2 SVGEGT, per germline. The V and J ends lost 4 bases and 4 bases, in that order; junction bases with no gene match: 10. CDR3 length: 17 amino acids. The CDR3 bases are TGTGCCAGCAGTTTACCGGGAGGTCCAGGGGGGGCCAACGTCCTGACTTTC. Amino acids: CASSLPGGPGGANVLTF.

The chain has TRBV5-1 and TRBJ2-7, with 9 bases lining up with TRBD2. The CDR3 is 18 amino acids. Germline V gene sequence: CDR1 SGHRS, CDR2 YFSETQ. V shed 0 bases, J shed 3 bases, and the junction held 13 bases outside the gene matches. CDR3 DNA sequence: TGCGCCAGCAGCTTGGTGGCTAGCGGGATCGGGGGGGGCTACGAGCAGTACTTC. Translated, it gives CASSLVASGIGGGYEQYF.

Comments on this clonotype: A single base separates this from a much larger clone, so it may be a read error. This chain uses TRBV7-9 with TRBJ2-3; D may be TRBD1 (5 bases). Gene TRBJ1-5 matches the end of the DNA better, so the J call may be wrong. Germline loops: CDR1 SEHNR, CDR2 FQNEAQ (reference sequence). The CDR3 is 15 amino acids. This CDR3 reads CASSFTGRGTDTQHF. CDR3 nucleotides: TGTGCCAGCAGCTTTACGGGTAGGGGCACAGATACGCAGCATTTT.

This clonotype was picked up a small number of times. The chain has TRBV2 and TRBJ2-1; D might be TRBD2 (6 bases). The CDR3 is 15 residues long. The germline CDR1 and CDR2 sequences are SNHLY and FYNNEI. V was trimmed by 3 bases and J by 7 bases, leaving 16 bases between them. The CDR3 protein is CASSEGGRRLNEQFF. The CDR3 nucleotides read TGTGCCAGCAGTGAGGGGGGAAGGCGGTTGAATGAGCAGTTCTTC.

In the case of this clonotype: A much larger clone sits a single nucleotide away, making a read error possible. Because it lacks the conserved phenylalanine or tryptophan at the end, this CDR3 is likely a read error. The gene calls are TRBV18 and TRBJ2-7; D may match TRBD1 or TRBD2 (5 bases each). This CDR3 comprises 13 residues. V lost 4 bases, J lost 5 bases, and 12 bases lay in between. Germline V gene data show CDR1 as KGHSH and CDR2 as LQKENI. CDR3 sequence (DNA): TGTGCCAGCTCACTGGTCCGGGGCGACGAGCAGTACTAC. Translation gives CASSLVRGDEQYY.

In this sample, this clonotype turned up a few times. The rearrangement uses TRBV28 and TRBJ2-2; no reliable D call. Germline V CDR1 and CDR2: MDHEN, SYDVKM. The V end was cut by 3 bases, the J end by 6 bases, with 11 bases between. CDR3 length: 14 amino acids. The CDR3 here is CASSFLGRAGELFF. The CDR3, as DNA: TGTGCCAGCAGTTTTCTGGGTAGGGCCGGGGAGCTGTTTTTT. Combining the CDR3 with reference TRBV28 and TRBJ2-2 gives the whole variable domain DVKVTQSSRYLVKRTGEKVFLECVQDMDHENMFWYRQDPGLGLRLIYFSYDVKMKEKGDIPEGYSVSREKKERFSLILESASTNQTSMYLCASSFLGRAGELFFGEGSRLTVL.

The chain recombines TRBV20-1 with TRBJ2-7; D gene ambiguous. This CDR3 contains 11 residues. Germline CDR1 is DFQATT and CDR2 is SNEGSKA (reference sequence). V was shortened by 5 bases and J by 5 bases, with 10 bases between the two germline ends. The CDR3 here is CSAPQGNEQYF. The CDR3 bases are TGCAGTGCTCCACAAGGGAACGAGCAGTACTTC.

With respect to this clonotype: Without the conserved terminal phenylalanine or tryptophan, this CDR3 likely stems from a read error. The rearrangement links TRBV7-9 to TRBJ2-4; 7 bases are shared with TRBD1. The CDR3 is made up of 15 amino acids. J gave up 3 bases and V 5 bases, and 7 bases lay outside the gene matches. Germline CDR1 SEHNR, CDR2 FQNEAQ (reference sequence). The CDR3 DNA follows: TGTGCCAGCAGCCCCCCGGGACAGTACAAAAACATTCAGTACATC. Translated: CASSPPGQYKNIQYI.

The rearrangement uses TRBV3-1 and TRBJ2-2; 8 bases align to TRBD2. Losses at the gene ends were 3 bases for V and 0 bases for J; bases not matched to a gene: 15. The CDR3 is 20 residues long. Germline V gene data show CDR1 as LGHDT and CDR2 as YNNKEL (reference sequence). The CDR3 loop reads CASSHSFRLAGRTNTGELFF. For the CDR3, the DNA is TGTGCCAGCAGCCATTCCTTTCGGTTAGCGGGAAGAACGAACACCGGGGAGCTGTTTTTT.

This clonotype was detected ten times or more. V and J are TRBV2 and TRBJ1-1, with 7 positions matching TRBD1. V was pared by 11 bases and J by 8 bases, with 11 bases of the junction left unmatched. Looked up from germline, CDR1 is SNHLY and CDR2 is FYNNEI. The CDR3 length is 12 residues. The CDR3 region is CAHYYRGVEAFF. In DNA form, the CDR3 reads TGTGCCCACTATTACAGGGGCGTAGAAGCTTTCTTT.

The rearrangement uses TRBV5-8 and TRBJ2-1; TRBD2 aligns across 14 bases. Per germline, CDR1 SGHTS and CDR2 YDEGEE. CDR3 size: 15 residues. Trimming at V came to 4 bases and at J to 5 bases, leaving 2 bases not matched to a gene. DNA of the CDR3: TGTGCCAGCAGCAGGGGACTAGCGGGGGACAATGAGCAGTTCTTC. Encoded protein: CASSRGLAGDNEQFF. The full variable domain, its missing parts supplied by reference TRBV5-8 and TRBJ2-1, is EAGVTQSPTHLIKTRGQQATLRCSPISGHTSVYWYQQALGLGLQFLLWYDEGEERNRGNFPPRFSGRQFPNYSSELNVNALELEDSALYLCASSRGLAGDNEQFFGPGTRLTVL.

This clonotype was seen only a few times. The rearrangement links TRBV7-9 to TRBJ2-2; D not resolved. Germline V gene data show CDR1 as SEHNR and CDR2 as FQNEAQ (reference sequence). There are 13 residues in the CDR3. V lost 5 bases, J lost 6 bases, and 10 bases lay in between. In DNA form, the CDR3 reads TGTGCCAGCAGCCCGCCCTCTGCCGGGGAGCTGTTTTTT. Encoded protein: CASSPPSAGELFF.

This clonotype appeared a few times. This rearrangement joins TRBV7-6 to TRBJ2-3, with 7 bases aligning to TRBD2. The CDR3 consists of 17 residues. Trimming at V came to 6 bases and at J to 2 bases, leaving 14 bases not matched to a gene. The V gene's germline CDR1 is SGHVS and CDR2 FNYEAQ. CDR3 sequence: CASSRTSAPVNTDTQYF. In nucleotides, the CDR3 is TGTGCCAGCAGTCGAACTAGCGCACCGGTAAACACAGATACGCAGTATTTT. The full variable domain, rest sourced from reference TRBV7-6 and TRBJ2-3, is GAGVSQSPRYKVTKRGQDVALRCDPISGHVSLYWYRQALGQGPEFLTYFNYEAQQDKSGLPNDRFSAERPEGSISTLTIQRTEQRDSAMYRCASSRTSAPVNTDTQYFGPGTRLTVL.

The chain carries TRBV27 and TRBJ2-1; 9 bases align to TRBD2. Trimming took 2 bases from V and 8 from J; bases not matched to a gene: 10. This CDR3 region has 16 residues. CDR1 and CDR2 (germline): MNHEY, SMNVEV (reference sequence). CDR3 residues: CASSLRGGRARDEQFF. Here the CDR3 DNA reads TGTGCCAGCAGTTTAAGAGGCGGGAGGGCCAGAGATGAGCAGTTCTTC.

There are many counts of this clonotype. The chain links TRBV20-1 to TRBJ2-7, with D tentatively TRBD1 (5 bases). The germline V gene has CDR1 DFQATT and CDR2 SNEGSKA (reference sequence). V was clipped by 5 bases and J by 2 bases, with 7 bases between them. The CDR3 has 11 amino acids. As DNA, the CDR3 is TGCAGTGCTCGACAGACCTACGAGCAGTACTTC. This sequence encodes CSARQTYEQYF.

A remark on this clonotype: With a much larger clone just one base away, this may be a read error. The chain's CDR3 is CASRYLNEQFF. The CDR3 bases are TGTGCCAGCAGGTACCTCAATGAGCAGTTCTTC. V usage is TRBV6-5 and J usage is TRBJ2-1; D is unresolved. There are 11 residues in the CDR3. Germline loops: CDR1 MNHEY, CDR2 SVGAGI. The ends were cut back, 6 bases at V and 6 bases at J, with 6 bases in the middle.

The V call is TRBV9, the J call TRBJ2-1; D assignment may be TRBD1 or TRBD2 (5 bases each). V was trimmed by 4 bases and J by 0 bases, leaving 14 bases between them. Germline-derived CDR1 and CDR2 are SGDLS and YYNGEE. This CDR3 contains 16 residues. Here the CDR3 reads CASSTGRHSSYNEQFF. The CDR3 DNA is TGTGCCAGCAGCACGGGACGGCACAGCTCCTACAATGAGCAGTTCTTC. The full variable domain, its missing parts supplied by reference TRBV9 and TRBJ2-1, is DSGVTQTPKHLITATGQRVTLRCSPRSGDLSVYWYQQSLDQGLQFLIQYYNGEERAKGNILERFSAQQFPDLHSELNLSSLELGDSALYFCASSTGRHSSYNEQFFGPGTRLTVL.

As concerns this clonotype: A read error is likely, as this CDR3 ends without the conserved phenylalanine or tryptophan. The V gene is TRBV12-3 or TRBV12-4, the J gene TRBJ2-2, with D hard to call. Trimming stripped 3 bases from V and 5 bases from J, with 4 bases between. This CDR3 region has 12 residues. CDR3 sequence reads: CASSFGTGELFI. CDR3 coding DNA: TGTGCCAGCAGTTTCGGGACCGGGGAGCTGTTTATT.

Notes on this clonotype: With a much larger clone just one base away, this may be a read error. The chain joins TRBV7-8 to TRBJ2-3; TRBD1 aligns across 7 bases. The germline V gene encodes CDR1 SGHVS and CDR2 FQNEAQ. The CDR3 is 14 residues long. In DNA, the CDR3 is TGTGCCAGCAACCCGGGACAGACCACAGATACGCGGTATTTT. Amino acids: CASNPGQTTDTRYF.

Worth noting for this clonotype: At one end the junction does not follow the germline gene, possibly because of a read error. The chain combines TRBV28 with TRBJ2-7; D possibly corresponds to TRBD2 (7 bases). The length of the CDR3 is 16 residues. The germline CDR1 and CDR2 sequences are MDHEN and SYDVKM. CDR3 protein: CASSFRGASRTNELYF. CDR3 in DNA: TGTGCCAGCAGTTTCCGGGGGGCATCAAGAACCAACGAGCTGTACTTC.

This clonotype was recorded once. A much larger clone lies one base from this, so it may be a read error. The DNA for the CDR3 is TGTGCCAGCAGCCTAAATCGCGGGACGACCAACACCGGGGAGCTGTATTTT. This codes for CASSLNRGTTNTGELYF. This sequence joins TRBV7-8 and TRBJ2-2, with a tentative D call TRBD2 (6 bases). The CDR3 sequence is 17 residues long. Germline CDR1 is SGHVS and CDR2 is FQNEAQ.

This clonotype was observed a few times. The J gene is TRBJ2-7, the V gene TRBV9; D remains ambiguous. The CDR3 has 15 residues. V lost 2 bases to trimming and J lost 4 bases, with 16 bases between them. Germline V lookup: CDR1 SGDLS, CDR2 YYNGEE. CDR3: CASSVGPVVGYEQYF. In DNA form, the CDR3 reads TGTGCCAGCAGCGTGGGCCCGGTGGTGGGGTACGAGCAGTACTTC.

This clonotype has more than one count but fewer than ten. The chain carries TRBV7-9 and TRBJ2-5; no firm D call. This CDR3 is built from 13 residues. Germline CDR1 is SEHNR and CDR2 is FQNEAQ (reference sequence). V lost 2 bases and J lost 5, with 9 bases in between. CDR3 protein: CASSLPLEETQYF. The CDR3 nucleotides are TGTGCCAGCAGCTTACCACTGGAGGAGACCCAGTACTTC. Looking up the rest from reference TRBV7-9 and TRBJ2-5 gives the full variable domain: DTGVSQNPRHKITKRGQNVTFRCDPISEHNRLYWYRQTLGQGPEFLTYFQNEAQLEKSRLLSDRFSAERPKGSFSTLEIQRTEQGDSAMYLCASSLPLEETQYFGPGTRLLVL.

This clonotype was observed a handful of times. The rearrangement uses TRBV10-3 and TRBJ1-5; D remains unclear. This CDR3 contains 17 residues. Trimming stripped 3 bases from V and 1 base from J, with 16 bases between. The germline CDR1 and CDR2 sequences are ENHRY and SYGVKD. The CDR3 nucleotides read TGTGCCATCAGTGACCCCAATCAGACCGGGAGCAATCAGCCCCAGCATTTT. Protein product: CAISDPNQTGSNQPQHF.

Comment on this clonotype: One end of the junction does not line up with germline, which may come from a read error. The genes are TRBV18 and TRBJ2-5; D is perhaps TRBD2 (5 bases). The CDR3 runs to 13 residues. Per germline, CDR1 KGHSH and CDR2 LQKENI. This CDR3 is CASLLEPKEPQYF. As DNA, the CDR3 is TGTGCCAGCTTACTAGAACCAAAAGAGCCCCAGTACTTC.

This clonotype occurred many times. The chain is built from TRBV7-9 and TRBJ2-6; D is ambiguous. The CDR3 length is 16 residues. The V and J ends lost 2 bases and 0 bases respectively, with 8 bases between them. Looked up from germline, CDR1 is SEHNR and CDR2 is FQNEAQ (reference sequence). The CDR3 loop reads CASSLPRISGANVLTF. The CDR3 DNA sequence: TGTGCCAGCAGCTTACCAAGGATCTCTGGGGCCAACGTCCTGACTTTC.

Note on this clonotype: A clone one base away is much larger, so this may be a read error. V is TRBV28 and J is TRBJ1-5, with D unclear. CDR1 is MDHEN and CDR2 is SYDVKM in the germline V gene. The CDR3 is 14 residues long. Trimming stripped 4 bases from V and 4 bases from J, with 11 bases between. CDR3 amino acids: CASSSRQANQPQHF. Written as DNA, the CDR3 is TGTGCCAGCAGTTCCCGGCAGGCAAATCAGCCCCAGCATTTT. Supplemented by reference TRBV28 and TRBJ1-5, the full variable domain reads DVKVTQSSRYLVKRTGEKVFLECVQDMDHENMFWYRQDPGLGLRLIYFSYDVKMKEKGDIPEGYSVSREKKERFSLILESASTNQTSMYLCASSSRQANQPQHFGDGTRLSIL.

This clonotype was counted many times. The chain employs TRBV5-1 and TRBJ2-7; no clear D gene. Trimming pared 5 bases from V and 5 bases from J, leaving 8 bases between. The CDR3 contains 11 residues. The germline gives CDR1 SGHRS, CDR2 YFSETQ. The CDR3 nucleotides are TGCGCCAGCAGTTTTGGGAACGAGCAGTACTTC. Protein sequence: CASSFGNEQYF. The full variable domain, in which reference TRBV5-1 and TRBJ2-7 provide the parts outside the CDR3, is KAGVTQTPRYLIKTRGQQVTLSCSPISGHRSVSWYQQTPGQGLQFLFEYFSETQRNKGNFPGRFSGRQFSNSRSEMNVSTLELGDSALYLCASSFGNEQYFGPGTRLTVT.